This T cell receptor (beta chain) was captured by sequencing in a study of response to subunit inactivated influenza vaccine. Whole-study results and caveats: New T cells are recruited in small numbers by each seasonal influenza vaccination, according to the authors' suggestion.

TCRdb used MiXCR to reprocess the RT-PCR reads, holding one entry per CDR3 protein. The sample holds roughly 570,000 distinct CDR3 sequences, 10% to 15% seen once. This clonotype was counted only a few times. Its antigen is unknown. The V gene's germline CDR1 is ENHRY and CDR2 SYGVKD. The V end was cut by 7 bases, the J end by 5 bases, with 14 bases between. CDR3 size: 13 residues. The material sequenced was PBMCs from blood, taken roughly 45 days after vaccination. The receptor was isolated from a man aged 50-59 years who received an inactivated influenza vaccine. The chain has TRBV10-3 and TRBJ1-1; D is possibly TRBD1 (6 bases). The DNA for the CDR3 is TGTGCCATCAAACAGGGAATAGGGACTGAAGCTTTCTTT. As protein: CAIKQGIGTEAFF.